The 21 T cell receptor beta chains reported below all come from one sample, sequenced in a study of T cells in Graves' hyperthyroidism and ophthalmopathy. The CDR3 regions of TCR beta were amplified from RNA transcripts. HTBI primers were used for first-round RT-PCR of the TCR CDR3. TCRdb recomputed calls from the multiplex PCR reads with MiXCR, one row per CDR3 protein. The sample carries 500,000 to 550,000 distinct CDR3 sequences, just under 20% recorded once. The sequenced sample was blood. These receptors were collected from a man in his forties with Graves' ophthalmopathy.

This clonotype has ten or more counts. The V gene is TRBV7-2, the J gene TRBJ2-2, with 7 bases aligning to TRBD2. V trimming: 1 base; J trimming: 5 bases; junction bases outside the gene matches: 10. CDR1 and CDR2 from the germline V gene are SGHTA and FQGNSA. This CDR3 is 17 amino acids long. The CDR3 sequence: CASSLEMVGGSTGELFF. For the CDR3, the DNA is TGTGCCAGCAGCTTAGAAATGGTCGGCGGGAGTACCGGGGAGCTGTTTTTT.

This clonotype was seen at least ten times. The gene calls are TRBV2 and TRBJ1-1; 10 bases agree with TRBD1. Germline CDR1 is SNHLY and CDR2 is FYNNEI. Trimming removed 6 bases from V and 3 bases from J; junction bases left unmatched: 13. The CDR3 runs 17 residues. DNA for the CDR3: TGTGCCAGCAGGACCGGGACAGGGGCGGGGGTGGACACTGAAGCTTTCTTT. Protein sequence: CASRTGTGAGVDTEAFF.

This clonotype was seen a few times. The chain has TRBV30 and TRBJ1-2, with 8 positions matching TRBD1. This CDR3 spans 11 amino acids. Germline values: CDR1 GTSNPN, CDR2 SVGIG (reference sequence). Trimming cost V 3 bases and J 12 bases; bases outside gene matches: 6. CDR3 region: CAWSLGQGNTF. In DNA form, the CDR3 reads TGTGCCTGGAGCCTCGGACAGGGAAACACCTTC.

The chain links TRBV5-5 to TRBJ1-1, with 10 bases identical to TRBD1. The CDR3 length is 13 residues. Germline CDR1 and CDR2: SGHKS and YYEKEE (reference sequence). The ends lost 4 bases at V and 11 bases at J; junction bases unmatched: 8. The chain's CDR3 is CASSETGGKSAFF. CDR3 nucleotides: TGTGCCAGCAGCGAGACAGGGGGCAAGTCGGCTTTCTTT.

The rearrangement joins TRBV6-2 or TRBV6-3 to TRBJ2-7, with D tentatively TRBD1 (7 bases). The germline CDR1 and CDR2 sequences are MNHEY and SVGEGT. V was trimmed by 6 bases and J by 3 bases, leaving 15 bases between them. This CDR3 region has 14 residues. Written as DNA, the CDR3 is TGTGCCAGCAGGGCGGGACAGACATACTACGAGCAGTACTTC. Protein product: CASRAGQTYYEQYF.

The gene calls are TRBV6-2 or TRBV6-3 and TRBJ1-2; 9 bases are a match to TRBD1. CDR1 and CDR2 from the germline V gene are MNHEY and SVGEGT. J was trimmed by 6 bases and V by 7 bases; bases with no gene match: 6. The CDR3 is made up of 13 amino acids. As DNA, the CDR3 is TGTGCCAGCAAGAAGACAGGGGGGGATGGCTACACCTTC. Translating it yields CASKKTGGDGYTF.

This clonotype was observed a handful of times. CDR3 bases: TGTGCCAGCAGCGACCCCTTAGCGGGAGGTGCCAAAGATACGCAGTATTTT. It specifies CASSDPLAGGAKDTQYF. The V and J genes are TRBV9 and TRBJ2-3, with 10 bases matching TRBD2. Germline CDR1 SGDLS, CDR2 YYNGEE. Unmatched junction bases numbered 12, after V lost 3 bases and J lost 5 bases. The CDR3 covers 17 residues. The full variable domain, with the rest looked up from reference TRBV9 and TRBJ2-3, is DSGVTQTPKHLITATGQRVTLRCSPRSGDLSVYWYQQSLDQGLQFLIQYYNGEERAKGNILERFSAQQFPDLHSELNLSSLELGDSALYFCASSDPLAGGAKDTQYFGPGTRLTVL.

The table lists this clonotype with a count of one. The chain carries TRBV10-3 and TRBJ2-7, with D tentatively TRBD2 (5 bases). Germline CDR1 and CDR2: ENHRY and SYGVKD. V lost 6 bases, J lost 0 bases, and 12 bases lay in between. This CDR3 region has 14 residues. CDR3 coding DNA: TGTGCCATCAGACTGACGAGCGGCTCCTACGAGCAGTACTTC. The encoded protein is CAIRLTSGSYEQYF.

The chain has TRBV6-1 and TRBJ2-2, with 8 bases that match TRBD2. Germline loops: CDR1 MNHNS, CDR2 SASEGT. Trimming at V came to 10 bases and at J to 4 bases, leaving 5 bases not matched to a gene. The CDR3 runs 13 residues. Written as DNA, the CDR3 is TGTGCCACTAGAGCGGGGGTCACCGGGGAGCTGTTTTTT. As protein: CATRAGVTGELFF.

This rearrangement joins TRBV6-1 to TRBJ2-1; a possible D gene is TRBD1 (5 bases). In germline, CDR1 is MNHNS, CDR2 SASEGT. The CDR3 length is 15 residues. Trimming left V 6 bases short and J 0 bases short, with 12 bases between. The CDR3 reads CASRDDRSSYNEQFF. The CDR3 nucleotides are TGTGCCAGCAGAGACGACAGATCCTCCTACAATGAGCAGTTCTTC.

V usage is TRBV24-1 and J usage is TRBJ1-1, with 11 bases matching TRBD1. This CDR3 region has 15 residues. V gave up 12 bases and J gave up 2 bases; unmatched junction bases: 10. CDR1 and CDR2 (germline): KGHDR, SFDVKD. CDR3 in amino acids: CAAPGQGVSNTEAFF. CDR3 nucleotide sequence: TGTGCCGCACCGGGACAGGGGGTATCCAACACTGAAGCTTTCTTT.

V usage is TRBV4-1 and J usage is TRBJ1-2; D unresolved. V gave up 0 bases and J gave up 4 bases, with 12 bases separating them. In germline, CDR1 is MGHRA, CDR2 YSYEKL. This CDR3 comprises 15 residues. CDR3 nucleotides: TGCGCCAGCAGCCAAGATCCCAACGTAATCTATGGCTACACCTTC. This sequence encodes CASSQDPNVIYGYTF.

Many counts were recorded for this clonotype. This chain connects TRBV6-1 to TRBJ2-7; the D gene could be TRBD1 or TRBD2 (5 bases each). Germline V gene data show CDR1 as MNHNS and CDR2 as SASEGT. The CDR3 sequence is 14 residues long. Between the trimmed V and J ends, which lost 6 bases and 7 bases, there was a span of 19 bases. The CDR3 sequence is CASRPGPQLGEQYF. In DNA form, the CDR3 reads TGTGCCAGCAGGCCGGGACCCCAACTCGGAGAGCAGTACTTC.

This clonotype was found many times. The chain combines TRBV6-5 with TRBJ2-3, with a possible D match to TRBD2 (6 bases). V gave up 0 bases and J gave up 3 bases, with 7 bases separating them. CDR1 and CDR2 from the germline V gene are MNHEY and SVGAGI. This CDR3 has 14 residues. DNA for the CDR3: TGTGCCAGCAGTTACTCGGGGACTACAGATACGCAGTATTTT. It translates to CASSYSGTTDTQYF.

This clonotype showed up many times. This rearrangement joins TRBV7-9 to TRBJ2-1; 9 bases line up with TRBD1. The germline V gene encodes CDR1 SEHNR and CDR2 FQNEAQ (reference sequence). Losses at the gene ends were 6 bases for V and 1 base for J; bases not matched to a gene: 7. The CDR3 has 16 residues. The CDR3 loop reads CASRDSGQGSYNEQFF. The DNA of the CDR3 is TGTGCCAGCAGGGATTCCGGACAGGGGTCCTACAATGAGCAGTTCTTC. The variable domain in full, with the rest retrieved from reference TRBV7-9 and TRBJ2-1, is DTGVSQNPRHKITKRGQNVTFRCDPISEHNRLYWYRQTLGQGPEFLTYFQNEAQLEKSRLLSDRFSAERPKGSFSTLEIQRTEQGDSAMYLCASRDSGQGSYNEQFFGPGTRLTVL.

The rearrangement links TRBV6-2 or TRBV6-3 to TRBJ1-4; unclear D gene. This CDR3 comprises 15 residues. The germline V gene encodes CDR1 MNHEY and CDR2 SVGEGT. V lost 6 bases, J lost 8 bases, and 19 bases lay in between. CDR3 in amino acids: CASSPQASAGEKLFF. In nucleotides, the CDR3 is TGTGCCAGCAGCCCTCAGGCTTCCGCCGGGGAAAAACTGTTTTTT.

The chain recombines TRBV3-1 with TRBJ2-5, with 8 bases lining up with TRBD1. In germline, CDR1 is LGHDT, CDR2 YNNKEL (reference sequence). V gave up 0 bases and J gave up 2 bases; unmatched junction bases: 2. The CDR3 consists of 15 residues. This chain's CDR3 is CASSQDDRGQETQYF. CDR3 coding DNA: TGTGCCAGCAGCCAAGACGACAGGGGTCAAGAGACCCAGTACTTC.

This clonotype was seen more than once but under ten times. In DNA form, the CDR3 reads TGTGCCAGCAGTCCCCGGGGACTAGGGACCCAGTACTTC. Translated: CASSPRGLGTQYF. The rearrangement joins TRBV13 to TRBJ2-5, with 8 nucleotides matching TRBD2. The V and J ends lost 6 bases and 7 bases, in that order; junction bases with no gene match: 7. CDR1 and CDR2 from the germline V gene are PRHDT and FYEKMQ (reference sequence). The CDR3 runs 13 residues.

About this clonotype: A much more abundant neighbour one base away suggests this may be a read error. The chain links TRBV28 to TRBJ2-3; tentative D call: TRBD2 (6 bases). The CDR3 has 14 amino acids. V was cut by 3 bases and J by 4 bases, with 11 bases left in between. The germline CDR1 and CDR2 sequences are MDHEN and SYDVKM. The CDR3: CASSLGRRADTQYF. The CDR3 region has the DNA TGTGCCAGCAGTTTGGGTAGGAGGGCAGATACGCAGTATTTT. Full variable domain (outside the CDR3, taken from reference TRBV28 and TRBJ2-3): DVKVTQSSRYLVKRTGEKVFLECVQDMDHENMFWYRQDPGLGLRLIYFSYDVKMKEKGDIPEGYSVSREKKERFSLILESASTNQTSMYLCASSLGRRADTQYFGPGTRLTVL.

V and J are TRBV4-2 and TRBJ1-2; D call uncertain. The CDR3 is made up of 18 amino acids. The germline gives CDR1 LGHNA, CDR2 YNFKEQ. Trimming took off 0 bases at V and 1 base at J, with 18 bases between the two ends. The CDR3 coding sequence is TGTGCCAGCAGCCAAGATATGAGGGCCTGGAACTTTAACTATGGCTACACCTTC. It codes for CASSQDMRAWNFNYGYTF.

V and J are TRBV7-2 and TRBJ1-6, with TRBD1 matching over 9 bases. Trimming at V came to 5 bases and at J to 9 bases, leaving 8 bases not matched to a gene. This CDR3 comprises 15 residues. CDR1 and CDR2 from the germline V gene are SGHTA and FQGNSA. The CDR3 region has the DNA TGTGCCAGCAGCGTGTCACAGGGGGCTAGTTCACCCCTCCACTTT. Protein sequence: CASSVSQGASSPLHF.